The rows below give T cell receptor beta chains drawn from one sample of a study of blood T cells in healthy people across ages. TCRdb ran MiXCR on the 5' RACE reads and lists one entry per CDR3 protein. The table lists approximately 1.5 million distinct CDR3 sequences, around 40% of them singletons. The specimen sequenced was blood. All receptors derive from a woman under 30 in good health. The CDR3 runs from the conserved cysteine through the conserved F or W. The order of the fields is V gene, clone size, D gene, J gene, CDR3 DNA, CDR3 protein. The D gene is left open where the match is weak. The listing skips clone size in some rows; elsewhere it reads once, few, many or a size class.

V: TRBV7-6
size: few
D: .
J: TRBJ2-1
DNA: TGTGCCAGCAGCTTTGGAACGGGGGTCAATGAGCAGTTCTTC
CDR3: CASSFGTGVNEQFF

V: TRBV27
size: few
D: .
J: TRBJ1-1
DNA: TGTGCCAGCAGTTTGCGGACAGCTTCTGAAGCTTTCTTT
CDR3: CASSLRTASEAFF

V: TRBV13
size: .
D: TRBD2
J: TRBJ2-3
DNA: TGTGCCAGCAGCTCACCGGGACTAGGGGGTACAGATACGCAGTATTTT
CDR3: CASSSPGLGGTDTQYF

V: TRBV4-2
size: .
D: .
J: TRBJ2-1
DNA: TGTGCCAGCAGCCAAGTTGGGGACCCGTGGAATGAGCAGTTCTTC
CDR3: CASSQVGDPWNEQFF

V: TRBV13
size: .
D: .
J: TRBJ2-1
DNA: TGTGCCAGCAGCCCCCGGGACTGGACTTACAATGAGCAGTTCTTC
CDR3: CASSPRDWTYNEQFF

V: TRBV3-1
size: .
D: TRBD2
J: TRBJ2-5
DNA: TGTGCCAGCAGCCAAACACTAGCGGAAAGAGAGACCCAGTACTTC
CDR3: CASSQTLAERETQYF

V: TRBV5-1
size: .
D: .
J: TRBJ1-3
DNA: TGCGCCAGCAGCTTTGACAGGCCGACCTCTGGAAACACCATATATTTT
CDR3: CASSFDRPTSGNTIYF

V: TRBV20-1
size: .
D: .
J: TRBJ2-3
DNA: TGCAGTGCCCCAGAGGTCAGGGGAACCGTTACAGATGCGCAGTATTTT
CDR3: CSAPEVRGTVTDAQYF

V: TRBV19
size: .
D: .
J: TRBJ2-2
DNA: TGTGCCAGTAGTATTCTAACAGAGCCGTGGGGGAATCCCGGGGAGCTGTTTTTT
CDR3: CASSILTEPWGNPGELFF

V: TRBV7-6
size: .
D: TRBD2
J: TRBJ2-1
DNA: TGTGCCAGCAGCGCGCGCTACGGACTAGTCAATGAGCAGTTCTTC
CDR3: CASSARYGLVNEQFF

V: TRBV4-3
size: .
D: TRBD1
J: TRBJ1-2
DNA: TGCGCCAGCAGCCAGCTGACAGGGTTCTATGGCTACACCTTC
CDR3: CASSQLTGFYGYTF

V: TRBV5-1
size: .
D: TRBD1
J: TRBJ2-5
DNA: TGCGCCAGCCGGACAGGGGACAATGAGCAGTACTTC
CDR3: CASRTGDNEQYF

V: TRBV7-3
size: once
D: TRBD1
J: TRBJ2-1
DNA: TGTGCCAGCAGCCCTCTTTGGACAGGCTACAATGAGCAGTTCTTC
CDR3: CASSPLWTGYNEQFF

V: TRBV7-2
size: .
D: TRBD1
J: TRBJ1-2
DNA: TGTGCCAGCAGCTCTGGGACAGAAGGCTATGGCTACACCTTC
CDR3: CASSSGTEGYGYTF

V: TRBV29-1
size: once
D: TRBD1
J: TRBJ1-2
DNA: TGCAGCGTTGAGCCCACAGGGGAGGGTAACTATGGCTACACCTTC
CDR3: CSVEPTGEGNYGYTF

V: TRBV10-3
size: few
D: .
J: TRBJ2-5
DNA: TGTGCCATCAGTGAGGCAGGGCAAGAGACCCAGTACTTC
CDR3: CAISEAGQETQYF

V: TRBV20-1
size: .
D: .
J: TRBJ2-1
DNA: TGCAGTGCTAGAGCTATGTGGGGGGCGAATGAGCAGTTCTTC
CDR3: CSARAMWGANEQFF

V: TRBV28
size: .
D: .
J: TRBJ2-7
DNA: TGTGCCAGCAGTTTAGTCAGACTCAACTACGAGCAGTACTTC
CDR3: CASSLVRLNYEQYF

V: TRBV7-2
size: .
D: .
J: TRBJ2-3
DNA: TGTGCCAGCAGCTTAGCGGCGGGGGCGTCAGATACGCAGTATTTT
CDR3: CASSLAAGASDTQYF

V: TRBV9
size: .
D: .
J: TRBJ2-3
DNA: TGTGCCAGCAGCGTAGCAACAGGGTCCCGCACAGATACGCAGTATTTT
CDR3: CASSVATGSRTDTQYF

V: TRBV28
size: .
D: .
J: TRBJ2-3
DNA: TGTGCCAGCAGTGACCCACCGAACACAGATGCGCAGTATTTT
CDR3: CASSDPPNTDAQYF

V: TRBV5-1
size: few
D: TRBD1
J: TRBJ2-5
DNA: TGCGCCAGCAGCTTGAGGGGGCAGACCCAGTACTTC
CDR3: CASSLRGQTQYF

V: TRBV20-1
size: .
D: TRBD2
J: TRBJ2-3
DNA: TGCAGTGCTAGAGATTACCTAGCGGGAGGGAGGGATACGCAGTATTTT
CDR3: CSARDYLAGGRDTQYF

V: TRBV6-1
size: .
D: .
J: TRBJ2-3
DNA: TGTGCCAGCAGTGAATTAGGGAGAGGGAGCGCAGATACGCAGTATTTT
CDR3: CASSELGRGSADTQYF

V: TRBV5-6
size: .
D: .
J: TRBJ2-3
DNA: TGTGCCAGCAGCTTGGGACAGCACACAGATACGCAGTATTTT
CDR3: CASSLGQHTDTQYF

V: TRBV12-5
size: .
D: .
J: TRBJ2-5
DNA: TGTGCTAGTGGTTCTTACAGGGAGACCCAGTACTTC
CDR3: CASGSYRETQYF